The 23 T cell receptor beta chains below all came from one sample that was sequenced in a study of human T cells and chemical hapten exposure. Using its own MiXCR run on the RACE reads, TCRdb lists one record per CDR3 protein. The top ten clones hold just over 2.5% of a sample with some 90,000 distinct CDR3 sequences, about 9% of them seen once. Sample time point: pre-sensitization, week 0. Treatment denoted: therapeutic diphenylcyclopropenone sensitization with weekly scalp DPC. Sequencing was performed on whole blood, taken in connection with sensitization to the hapten diphenylcyclopropenone (DPC). These receptors originate from a middle-aged man with alopecia areata. Some clones in this sample may be carry-over from other donors' samples.

The chain joins TRBV28 to TRBJ2-3; weak D call: TRBD2 (5 bases). Deletions cut 6 bases from V and 4 bases from J, with 11 bases between. The CDR3 consists of 13 residues. CDR1 MDHEN and CDR2 SYDVKM come from the germline V gene. The CDR3 bases are TGTGCCAGCAGGGGCCCGAGGGCAGATACGCAGTATTTT. Its translation is CASRGPRADTQYF. Combining the CDR3 with reference TRBV28 and TRBJ2-3 gives the whole variable domain DVKVTQSSRYLVKRTGEKVFLECVQDMDHENMFWYRQDPGLGLRLIYFSYDVKMKEKGDIPEGYSVSREKKERFSLILESASTNQTSMYLCASRGPRADTQYFGPGTRLTVL.

This clonotype was seen only a few times. V and J are TRBV7-9 and TRBJ2-7, with D unresolved. Germline V lookup: CDR1 SEHNR, CDR2 FQNEAQ (reference sequence). The CDR3 has 12 residues. Trimming pared 5 bases from V and 2 bases from J, leaving 7 bases between. CDR3 protein: CASSLTPYEQYF. The CDR3, as DNA: TGTGCCAGCAGCCTTACCCCCTACGAGCAGTACTTC.

The chain's CDR3 is CAWSGDSNYGYTF. CDR3 DNA sequence: TGTGCCTGGAGTGGTGACAGTAACTATGGCTACACCTTC. The chain recombines TRBV30 with TRBJ1-2, with D possibly TRBD1 on 5 matching bases. The CDR3 loop spans 13 amino acids. Looked up from germline, CDR1 is GTSNPN and CDR2 is SVGIG (reference sequence). The V and J ends lost 1 base and 1 base respectively, with 7 bases between them. The full variable domain, with the rest looked up from reference TRBV30 and TRBJ1-2, is SQTIHQWPATLVQPVGSPLSLECTVEGTSNPNLYWYRQAAGRGLQLLFYSVGIGQISSEVPQNLSASRPQDRQFILSSKKLLLSDSGFYLCAWSGDSNYGYTFGSGTRLTVV.

The chain carries TRBV6-2 or TRBV6-3 and TRBJ2-5; 13 nucleotides align to TRBD2. The CDR3 extends over 16 amino acids. Germline CDR1 MNHEY, CDR2 SVGEGT. The ends lost 5 bases at V and 5 bases at J; junction bases unmatched: 8. The CDR3: CASSPEGLAGPETQYF. CDR3 in DNA: TGTGCCAGCAGTCCCGAGGGACTAGCGGGACCCGAGACCCAGTACTTC.

This clonotype was found a few times. Germline and junction disagree at one end, which may indicate a read error. V gene TRBV20-1 combines with J gene TRBJ1-1, with D possibly being TRBD1 (6 bases). Germline assignment: CDR1 DFQATT and CDR2 SNEGSKA (reference sequence). The CDR3 length is 14 residues. The CDR3 nucleotides read TGCAGTGCTCCCTACAGGGTTTCGAACACTGAAGCTTTATTT. Translation: CSAPYRVSNTEALF.

The chain carries TRBV4-3 and TRBJ2-3; 8 bases line up with TRBD2. The ends lost 0 bases at V and 6 bases at J; junction bases unmatched: 5. This CDR3 has 15 amino acids. The germline CDR1 and CDR2 sequences are LGHNA and YSLEER. The chain's CDR3 is CASSQERLALDTQYF. CDR3 bases: TGCGCCAGCAGCCAAGAGCGACTAGCGTTGGATACGCAGTATTTT.

This clonotype was counted only a few times. This sequence joins TRBV18 and TRBJ2-5; D gene unclear. Germline CDR1 is KGHSH and CDR2 is LQKENI. The CDR3 has 14 amino acids. V was trimmed by 0 bases and J by 4 bases, leaving 9 bases between them. CDR3 nucleotide sequence: TGTGCCAGCTCACCACCTCAGGAGAGAGAGACCCAGTACTTC. Translated: CASSPPQERETQYF. Looking up the rest from reference TRBV18 and TRBJ2-5 gives the full variable domain: NAGVMQNPRHLVRRRGQEARLRCSPMKGHSHVYWYRQLPEEGLKFMVYLQKENIIDESGMPKERFSAEFPKEGPSILRIQQVVRGDSAAYFCASSPPQERETQYFGPGTRLLVL.

The chain combines TRBV3-1 with TRBJ2-7; 7 bases are shared with TRBD2. Germline CDR1 reads LGHDT; CDR2 reads YNNKEL (reference sequence). V was clipped by 1 base and J by 4 bases; unmatched bases: 4. This CDR3 has 14 amino acids. The CDR3 spells CASSQGGLEYEQYF. The DNA of the CDR3 is TGTGCCAGCAGCCAAGGCGGACTAGAATACGAGCAGTACTTC.

This clonotype was seen a few times. The chain employs TRBV20-1 and TRBJ2-3; TRBD1 or TRBD2 may be the D gene (5 bases each). From germline, CDR1 is DFQATT and CDR2 SNEGSKA (reference sequence). Trimming stripped 5 bases from V and 4 bases from J, with 16 bases between. The CDR3 contains 14 residues. The DNA for the CDR3 is TGCAGTGCTTGTAGGATAGGGACGCCAGATACGCAGTATTTT. This codes for CSACRIGTPDTQYF.

This clonotype occurred a few times. The chain is built from TRBV28 and TRBJ2-5, with TRBD2 matching 9 bases. V lost 6 bases to trimming and J lost 3 bases; unmatched junction nucleotides: 5. The V gene's germline CDR1 is MDHEN and CDR2 SYDVKM. This CDR3 region has 14 residues. CDR3 in DNA: TGTGCCAGCAGAAGACTAGCGGAAAAAGAGACCCAGTACTTC. Its translation is CASRRLAEKETQYF.

The CDR3 DNA follows: TGTGCCATCAGCCAACCAGGGGTCGAGCAGTACTTC. Its protein product is CAISQPGVEQYF. V and J are TRBV10-3 and TRBJ2-7; D may be TRBD1 (6 bases). The CDR3 loop spans 12 amino acids. Germline assignment: CDR1 ENHRY and CDR2 SYGVKD. The V end lost 6 bases, the J end lost 6 bases, and 12 bases lay between the germline ends.

This clonotype was detected only a few times. This chain uses TRBV20-1 with TRBJ2-4; 8 bases line up with TRBD1. The CDR3 contains 16 residues. Germline assignment: CDR1 DFQATT and CDR2 SNEGSKA (reference sequence). V shed 1 base and J 1 base; nucleotides not matched to a gene: 6. In nucleotides, the CDR3 is TGCAGTGCTAGAGGACAGACAGGGGTTGCCAAAAACATTCAGTACTTC. It is translated as CSARGQTGVAKNIQYF.

This clonotype was found many times. The chain uses TRBV6-5 and TRBJ2-5; tentatively, D is TRBD2 (6 bases). The CDR3 is made up of 14 amino acids. V gave up 0 bases and J gave up 3 bases, with 8 bases separating them. Germline CDR1 reads MNHEY; CDR2 reads SVGAGI. CDR3 DNA: TGTGCCAGCAGTTACTCGACTAGTGAAGAGACCCAGTACTTC. Protein product: CASSYSTSEETQYF.

This chain connects TRBV14 to TRBJ1-1, with 9 bases identical to TRBD1. V shed 2 bases and J 1 base; nucleotides not matched to a gene: 2. CDR3 size: 15 residues. Germline assignment: CDR1 SGHDN and CDR2 FVKESK. The CDR3 nucleotides are TGTGCCAGCAGCCAAAGGACAGGGGCGAACACTGAAGCTTTCTTT. Translating it yields CASSQRTGANTEAFF.

This clonotype has only a few counts. J is TRBJ1-6 and V is TRBV7-2; D ambiguous. This CDR3 is 16 amino acids long. Germline values: CDR1 SGHTA, CDR2 FQGNSA. V lost 5 bases and J lost 3, with 14 bases in between. CDR3: CASSPRAGVYNSPLHF. The CDR3 DNA sequence: TGTGCCAGCAGCCCCCGGGCAGGTGTCTATAATTCACCCCTCCACTTT.

This clonotype turned up a few times. This chain links TRBV4-3 with TRBJ1-3; D is unclear. The CDR3 extends over 16 amino acids. Trimming removed 2 bases at V and 7 bases at J, with 18 bases between. Germline-derived CDR1 and CDR2 are LGHNA and YSLEER. CDR3 amino acids: CASSQTASDGPNTIYF. The CDR3 region has the DNA TGCGCCAGCAGCCAAACGGCGTCCGACGGGCCTAACACCATATATTTT.

A few counts support this clonotype. V gene TRBV27 combines with J gene TRBJ2-6; no clear D. The V end lost 6 bases, the J end lost 1 base, and 16 bases lay between the germline ends. Germline V gives CDR1 MNHEY, CDR2 SMNVEV (reference sequence). The CDR3 is 17 amino acids. DNA for the CDR3: TGTGCCAGCAGCCCCTTTGTGTCGGTGTCTGGGGCCAACGTCCTGACTTTC. Its protein product is CASSPFVSVSGANVLTF. Looking up the rest from reference TRBV27 and TRBJ2-6 gives the full variable domain: EAQVTQNPRYLITVTGKKLTVTCSQNMNHEYMSWYRQDPGLGLRQIYYSMNVEVTDKGDVPEGYKVSRKEKRNFPLILESPSPNQTSLYFCASSPFVSVSGANVLTFGAGSRLTVL.

This clonotype was counted only a few times. The chain links TRBV20-1 to TRBJ2-5; 11 bases map to TRBD2. Germline CDR1 DFQATT, CDR2 SNEGSKA (reference sequence). V dropped 6 bases and J dropped 3; count of bases not matched to a gene: 6. The CDR3 is 14 amino acids. CDR3: CSAFTTSGKETQYF. For the CDR3, the DNA is TGCAGTGCGTTTACGACTAGCGGGAAAGAGACCCAGTACTTC.

This clonotype occurred a few times. The V call is TRBV11-1, the J call TRBJ2-2, with no clear D. Germline lookup yields CDR1 SGHAT and CDR2 FQDESV (reference sequence). V was trimmed by 5 bases and J by 8 bases, leaving 12 bases between them. This CDR3 spans 13 amino acids. The CDR3 coding sequence is TGTGCCAGCAGCCGAAGGGTCCGTGGGGAGCTGTTTTTT. It yields the protein CASSRRVRGELFF.

This clonotype was recorded at least ten times. This chain links TRBV7-9 with TRBJ2-2; 8 positions agree with TRBD2. Trimming removed 5 bases from V and 0 bases from J; junction bases left unmatched: 5. This CDR3 has 16 amino acids. CDR1 and CDR2 (germline): SEHNR, FQNEAQ (reference sequence). CDR3: CASSRGGLANTGELFF. The CDR3 DNA sequence: TGTGCCAGCAGCCGGGGGGGCCTAGCGAACACCGGGGAGCTGTTTTTT.

The table lists this clonotype with many counts. The V and J genes are TRBV5-1 and TRBJ2-7; D is ambiguous. This CDR3 has 14 residues. Germline assignment: CDR1 SGHRS and CDR2 YFSETQ. The V and J ends lost 0 bases and 6 bases respectively, with 13 bases between them. This CDR3 is CASSLGIGPGEQYV. The CDR3 region has the DNA TGCGCCAGCAGCTTGGGTATCGGGCCTGGCGAGCAGTACGTC.

This chain links TRBV6-2 or TRBV6-3 with TRBJ2-7; TRBD2 might be the D (6 bases). In germline, CDR1 is MNHEY, CDR2 SVGEGT. Trimming left V 5 bases short and J 11 bases short, with 16 bases between. The CDR3 totals 12 residues. This CDR3 is CASSTLGGPKYV. CDR3 sequence (DNA): TGTGCCAGCAGTACCCTCGGAGGGCCGAAGTACGTC.

J is TRBJ2-3 and V is TRBV2, with a tentative D call TRBD2 (6 bases). The germline gives CDR1 SNHLY, CDR2 FYNNEI. CDR3 length: 14 residues. Between the trimmed V and J ends, which lost 9 bases and 2 bases, there was a span of 15 bases. The CDR3 here is CAREERAPTDTQYF. CDR3 in DNA: TGTGCCAGAGAAGAGCGGGCCCCCACAGATACGCAGTATTTT.